These 10 T cell receptor beta chains were all obtained from the same sample, sequenced in a study of blood T cell repertoires in COVID-19. Profiled with immunoSEQ multiplex PCR; TCRdb holds only in-frame clones, not every one. The repertoire holds about 95,000 clones, with roughly 90% as singletons. Material for sequencing was peripheral blood. These receptors all stem from a woman in her 70s with acute or convalescent COVID-19.

This clone was recorded a few times. The rearrangement uses TRBV3-1 (or the pseudogene TRBV3-2) and TRBJ1-6; 7 nucleotides align to TRBD1. V trimming: 3 bases; J trimming: 10 bases; junction bases outside the gene matches: 6. Germline V CDR1 and CDR2: LGHDT, YNNKEL (reference sequence). The CDR3 length is 14 residues. CDR3 DNA sequence: TGTGCCAGCAGCCATTGGGACAGTGTGTCACCCCTCCACTTT. It yields the protein CASSHWDSVSPLHF.

The chain has TRBV20-1 and TRBJ1-5; a weak D match, TRBD1 (6 bases). The germline V gene has CDR1 DFQATT and CDR2 SNEGSKA (reference sequence). This CDR3 is built from 15 residues. The ends were cut back, 3 bases at V and 4 bases at J, with 16 bases in the middle. The CDR3 bases are TGCAGTGCTAGTCGGGCAGGGGCGAGGAATCAGCCCCAGCATTTT. It translates to CSASRAGARNQPQHF.

The chain combines TRBV11-2 with TRBJ1-2; perhaps TRBD1 as D (6 bases). This CDR3 is 14 amino acids long. Per the germline V gene, CDR1 is SGHAT and CDR2 is FQNNGV. The V end was cut by 5 bases, the J end by 5 bases, with 15 bases between. The CDR3 nucleotides are TGTGCCAGCAGCCGAACTACACAGGGATATGGCTACACCTTC. Amino acid sequence: CASSRTTQGYGYTF.

J is TRBJ1-2 and V is TRBV30; 7 bases align to TRBD1. The CDR3 covers 14 residues. Trimming at V came to 0 bases and at J to 4 bases, leaving 5 bases not matched to a gene. CDR1 is GTSNPN and CDR2 is SVGIG in the germline V gene (reference sequence). CDR3 sequence reads: CAWSVRSGGYGYTF. For the CDR3, the DNA is TGTGCCTGGAGTGTAAGGTCAGGGGGCTATGGCTACACCTTC.

The chain has TRBV28 and TRBJ1-1; D not resolved. Germline CDR1 is MDHEN and CDR2 is SYDVKM. V lost 5 bases to trimming and J lost 5 bases, with 15 bases between them. The CDR3 is made up of 14 amino acids. CDR3 protein: CASSPRRSTTEAFF. The CDR3 region has the DNA TGTGCCAGCAGTCCAAGGAGGAGTACTACTGAAGCTTTCTTT.

The chain recombines TRBV5-1 with TRBJ2-3, with 9 bases lining up with TRBD2. This CDR3 region has 15 residues. V shed 0 bases, J shed 4 bases, and the junction held 3 bases outside the gene matches. Germline lookup yields CDR1 SGHRS and CDR2 YFSETQ. Here the CDR3 DNA reads TGCGCCAGCAGCTTGGGCGGGGGGGCCTCAGATACGCAGTATTTT. Its translation is CASSLGGGASDTQYF.

The chain has TRBV28 and TRBJ1-2, with D possibly matching TRBD1 (6 bases). CDR1 is MDHEN, CDR2 SYDVKM, per germline. The ends were cut back, 7 bases at V and 6 bases at J, with 12 bases in the middle. This CDR3 region has 12 residues. The CDR3 DNA reads as TGTGCCAGCACGCGGGGGCAAGATGGCTACACCTTC. Amino acids: CASTRGQDGYTF.

The gene calls are TRBV5-1 and TRBJ1-2; the D gene is possibly TRBD1 (6 bases). Germline-derived CDR1 and CDR2 are SGHRS and YFSETQ. The length of the CDR3 is 12 residues. V dropped 3 bases and J dropped 8 bases, with 11 bases sitting between them. The CDR3 region has the DNA TGCGCCAGCAGCTCACAGGGTTGGGGCTACACCTTC. Translated: CASSSQGWGYTF.

The chain combines TRBV19 with TRBJ1-2, with 9 bases fitting TRBD1. The V gene end was trimmed by 7 bases and the J gene end by 4 bases; junction bases not matched to a gene: 4. The CDR3 has 13 amino acids. Germline V CDR1 and CDR2: LNHDA, SQIVND (reference sequence). CDR3 in DNA: TGTGCCAGTAAGGAGACAGGGGGCTATGGCTACACCTTC. Translation gives CASKETGGYGYTF.

A single count supports this clone. This chain joins TRBV7-9 and TRBJ2-5; perhaps TRBD1 as D (5 bases). The germline V gene has CDR1 SEHNR and CDR2 FQNEAQ (reference sequence). CDR3 length: 14 residues. V was trimmed by 4 bases and J by 6 bases, leaving 15 bases between them. CDR3 in amino acids: CASSSPGQGKTQYF. In nucleotides, the CDR3 is TGTGCCAGCAGCTCCCCGGGCCAGGGAAAGACCCAGTACTTC.